Shown below are 2 T cell receptor beta chains from a single sample sequenced in a study of blood T cell repertoires in COVID-19. Sequencing was performed with immunoSEQ multiplex PCR; in TCRdb, only in-frame clones are kept and a portion is missing. The sample includes about 170,000 clones, around 85% seen only once; the top ten take approximately 7%. Specimen: peripheral blood. All receptors derive from an elderly man with COVID-19, enrolled during active disease.

The chain uses TRBV29-1 and TRBJ1-2; D may be TRBD1 (6 bases). V was shortened by 2 bases and J by 14 bases, with 21 bases between the two germline ends. There are 13 residues in the CDR3. Looked up from germline, CDR1 is SQVTM and CDR2 is ANQGSEA. CDR3 DNA sequence: TGCAGCGTTGAAAGGGGGGGAGAGGTCTCCAGGACCTTC. Translating it yields CSVERGGEVSRTF.

This sequence joins TRBV7-2 and TRBJ2-3; 8 nucleotides line up with TRBD1. The CDR3 runs to 15 residues. V lost 1 base, J lost 4 bases, and 4 bases stayed unmatched. CDR1 and CDR2 (germline): SGHTA, FQGNSA. The DNA of the CDR3 is TGTGCCAGCAGCTTAGAGGCAGGGGGCGCAGATACGCAGTATTTT. Its translation: CASSLEAGGADTQYF.